This section outlines one T cell receptor (beta chain) sequence together with its context. The protocol was immunoSEQ multiplex PCR, while the TCRdb copy is restricted to in-frame clones and leaves out a portion. Of fewer than 250,000 clones in the sample, around 87% were seen once. These data originate in a study of cytomegalovirus exposure and HLA in healthy donors. Sequencing was performed on PBMCs. The sequence came from a man aged 18-30 years in good health and CMV-seronegative.

The CDR3 is CASSSTGLAGYTDTQYF. The CDR3 coding sequence is TGTGCCAGCAGTTCCACCGGACTAGCGGGATACACAGATACGCAGTATTTT. This chain uses TRBV27 with TRBJ2-3, with TRBD2 matching over 12 bases. Germline CDR1 is MNHEY and CDR2 is SMNVEV (reference sequence). After removal of 4 bases from V and 2 bases from J, the junction contained 7 bases not matched to a gene. The CDR3 loop spans 17 amino acids.